This T cell receptor (beta chain) was observed in a study of blood T cells in healthy people across ages. As for the study in general: Capture by template switching was about one barcoded beta molecule per two T cells. Whole-study findings and limits: Considered underestimates were the diversity estimates obtained from one million T cells.

Sample-barcoded 5' priming and a J-beta primer mix drove a second PCR of roughly 7 to 11 cycles. Each cDNA molecule was tagged by a template-switch adaptor that had 12 random nucleotides. Using its own MiXCR run on the 5' RACE reads, TCRdb lists one record per CDR3 protein. This sample has approximately 1.5 million distinct CDR3 sequences, with roughly a third found just once. This clonotype has at least ten counts. Its target is unknown. Total RNA extraction produced at least 5 micrograms (per sample) for the study. Sequencing used blood. This sequence was found in a woman aged 25 to 39 in good health.

CDR3 coding DNA: TGCAGCGTGGCCAACCCTAACTATGGCTACACCTTC. It encodes CSVANPNYGYTF. This sequence joins TRBV29-1 and TRBJ1-2; D uncertain. Germline lookup yields CDR1 SQVTM and CDR2 ANQGSEA. V lost 6 bases and J lost 0, with 8 bases in between. The CDR3 covers 12 residues.